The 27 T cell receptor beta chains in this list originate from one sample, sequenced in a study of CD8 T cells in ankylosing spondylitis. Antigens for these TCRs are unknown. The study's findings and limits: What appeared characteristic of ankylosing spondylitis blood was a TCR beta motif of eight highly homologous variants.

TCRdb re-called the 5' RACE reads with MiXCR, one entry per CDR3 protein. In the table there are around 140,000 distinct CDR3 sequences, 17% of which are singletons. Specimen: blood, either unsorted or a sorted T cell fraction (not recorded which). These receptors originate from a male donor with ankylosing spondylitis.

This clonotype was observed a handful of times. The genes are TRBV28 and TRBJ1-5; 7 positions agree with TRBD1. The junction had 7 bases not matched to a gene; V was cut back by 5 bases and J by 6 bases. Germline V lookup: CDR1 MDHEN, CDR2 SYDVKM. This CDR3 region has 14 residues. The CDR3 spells CASSPDRVSQPQHF. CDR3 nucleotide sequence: TGTGCCAGCAGTCCCGACAGGGTCTCTCAGCCCCAGCATTTT.

Here the CDR3 DNA reads TGTGCCAGCAGTCCAGACAGGGGGGACGATGAGCAGTTCTTC. Protein product: CASSPDRGDDEQFF. The chain carries TRBV12-3 or TRBV12-4 and TRBJ2-1; TRBD1 agrees at 9 bases. Trimming took 5 bases from V and 8 from J; bases not matched to a gene: 7. The CDR3 is made up of 14 amino acids.

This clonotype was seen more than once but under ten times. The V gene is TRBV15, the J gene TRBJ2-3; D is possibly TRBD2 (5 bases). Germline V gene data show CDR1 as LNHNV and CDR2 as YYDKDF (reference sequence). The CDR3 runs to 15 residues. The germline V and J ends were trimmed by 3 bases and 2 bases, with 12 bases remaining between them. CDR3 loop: CATSRDLRVTDTQYF. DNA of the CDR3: TGTGCCACCAGCAGGGACTTGCGGGTCACAGATACGCAGTATTTT.

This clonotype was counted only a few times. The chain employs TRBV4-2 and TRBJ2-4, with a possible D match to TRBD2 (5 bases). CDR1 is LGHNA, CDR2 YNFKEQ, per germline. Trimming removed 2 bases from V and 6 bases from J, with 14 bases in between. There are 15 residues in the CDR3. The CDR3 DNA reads TGTGCCAGCAGCCAATTACCGCCGGGAAGAAACATTCAGTACTTC. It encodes CASSQLPPGRNIQYF.

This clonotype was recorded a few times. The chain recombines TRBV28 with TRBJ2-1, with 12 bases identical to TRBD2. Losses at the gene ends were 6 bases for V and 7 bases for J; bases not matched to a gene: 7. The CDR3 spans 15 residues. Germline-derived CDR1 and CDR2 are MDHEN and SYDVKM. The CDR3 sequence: CASRMTSGRSNEQFF. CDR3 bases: TGTGCCAGCAGAATGACTAGCGGGAGATCTAATGAGCAGTTCTTC.

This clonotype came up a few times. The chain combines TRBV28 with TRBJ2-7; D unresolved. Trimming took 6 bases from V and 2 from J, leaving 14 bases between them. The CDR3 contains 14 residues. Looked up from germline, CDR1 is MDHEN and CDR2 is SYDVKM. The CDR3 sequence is CASSPLGHPYEQYF. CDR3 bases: TGTGCCAGCAGCCCGTTAGGGCATCCCTACGAGCAGTACTTC.

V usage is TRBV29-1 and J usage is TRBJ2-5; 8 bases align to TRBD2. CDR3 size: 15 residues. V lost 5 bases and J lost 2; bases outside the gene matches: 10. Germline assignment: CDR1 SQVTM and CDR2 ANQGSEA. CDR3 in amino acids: CSVKKRERRQETQYF. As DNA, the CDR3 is TGCAGCGTTAAAAAGCGGGAGAGGCGGCAAGAGACCCAGTACTTC.

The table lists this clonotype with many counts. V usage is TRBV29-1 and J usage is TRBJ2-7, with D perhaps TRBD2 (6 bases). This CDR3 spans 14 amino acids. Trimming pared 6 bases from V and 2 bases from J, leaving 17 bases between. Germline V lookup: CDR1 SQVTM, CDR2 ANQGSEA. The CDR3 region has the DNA TGCAGCGTCGTCGGAGGGGTTAGAACCTACGAGCAGTACTTC. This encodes CSVVGGVRTYEQYF.

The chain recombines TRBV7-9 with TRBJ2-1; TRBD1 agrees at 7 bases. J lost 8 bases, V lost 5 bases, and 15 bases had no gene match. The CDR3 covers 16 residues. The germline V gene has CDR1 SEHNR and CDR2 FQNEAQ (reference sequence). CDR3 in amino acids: CASSRGHERGPYEQFF. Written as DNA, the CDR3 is TGTGCCAGCAGCAGGGGGCATGAGAGGGGGCCTTATGAGCAGTTCTTC.

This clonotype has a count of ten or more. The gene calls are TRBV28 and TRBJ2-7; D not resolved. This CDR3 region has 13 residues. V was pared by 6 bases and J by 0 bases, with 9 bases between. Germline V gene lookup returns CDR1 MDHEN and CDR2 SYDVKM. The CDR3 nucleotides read TGTGCCAGCAGCCCCCCCGACTCCTACGAGCAGTACTTC. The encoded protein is CASSPPDSYEQYF.

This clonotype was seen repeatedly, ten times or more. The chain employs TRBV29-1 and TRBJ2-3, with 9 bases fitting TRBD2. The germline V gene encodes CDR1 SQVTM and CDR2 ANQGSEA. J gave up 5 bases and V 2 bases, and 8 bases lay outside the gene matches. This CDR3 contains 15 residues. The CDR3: CSVELVAGAEDTQYF. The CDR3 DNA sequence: TGCAGCGTTGAATTGGTAGCGGGAGCAGAAGATACGCAGTATTTT.

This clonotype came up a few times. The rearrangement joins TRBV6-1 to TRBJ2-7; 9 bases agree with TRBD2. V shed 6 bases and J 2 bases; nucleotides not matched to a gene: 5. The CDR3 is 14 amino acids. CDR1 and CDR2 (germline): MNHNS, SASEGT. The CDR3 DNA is TGTGCCAGCAGCCCTATAGCGGGAGCCTACGAGCAGTACTTC. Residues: CASSPIAGAYEQYF.

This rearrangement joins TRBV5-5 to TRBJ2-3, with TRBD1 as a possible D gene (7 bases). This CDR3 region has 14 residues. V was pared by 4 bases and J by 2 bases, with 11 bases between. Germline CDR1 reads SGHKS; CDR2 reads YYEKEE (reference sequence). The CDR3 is CASSRGTDTDTQYF. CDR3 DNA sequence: TGTGCCAGCAGCCGCGGGACAGACACAGATACGCAGTATTTT.

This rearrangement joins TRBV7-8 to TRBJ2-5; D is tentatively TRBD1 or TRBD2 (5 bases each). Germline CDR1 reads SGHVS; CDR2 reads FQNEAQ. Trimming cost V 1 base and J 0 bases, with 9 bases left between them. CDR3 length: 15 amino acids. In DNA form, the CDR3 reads TGTGCCAGCAGCTTAGTTGGGGGAAACCAAGAGACCCAGTACTTC. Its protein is CASSLVGGNQETQYF.

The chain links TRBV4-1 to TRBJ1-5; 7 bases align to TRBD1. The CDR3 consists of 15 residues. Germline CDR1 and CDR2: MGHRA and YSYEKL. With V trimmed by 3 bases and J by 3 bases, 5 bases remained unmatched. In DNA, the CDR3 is TGCGCCAGCAGCCAGGACAGGAGTTCCAATCAGCCCCAGCATTTT. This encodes CASSQDRSSNQPQHF.

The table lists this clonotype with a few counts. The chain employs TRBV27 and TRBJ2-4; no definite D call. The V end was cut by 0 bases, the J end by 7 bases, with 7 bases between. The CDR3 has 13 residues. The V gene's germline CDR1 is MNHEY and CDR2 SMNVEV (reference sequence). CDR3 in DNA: TGTGCCAGCAGTTTATCGAGCCTCAACATTCAGTACTTC. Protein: CASSLSSLNIQYF.

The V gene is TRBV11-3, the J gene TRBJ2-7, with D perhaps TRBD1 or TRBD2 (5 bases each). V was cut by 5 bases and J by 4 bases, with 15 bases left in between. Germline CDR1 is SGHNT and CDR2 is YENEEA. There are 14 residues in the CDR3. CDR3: CASSAGTVHYEQYF. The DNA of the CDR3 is TGTGCCAGCAGCGCCGGGACCGTCCATTACGAGCAGTACTTC.

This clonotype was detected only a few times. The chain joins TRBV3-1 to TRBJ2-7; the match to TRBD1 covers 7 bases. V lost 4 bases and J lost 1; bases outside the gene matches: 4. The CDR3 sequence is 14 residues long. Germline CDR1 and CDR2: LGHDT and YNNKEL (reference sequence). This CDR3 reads CASSPEGASYEQYF. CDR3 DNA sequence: TGTGCCAGCAGCCCTGAGGGGGCGTCCTACGAGCAGTACTTC.

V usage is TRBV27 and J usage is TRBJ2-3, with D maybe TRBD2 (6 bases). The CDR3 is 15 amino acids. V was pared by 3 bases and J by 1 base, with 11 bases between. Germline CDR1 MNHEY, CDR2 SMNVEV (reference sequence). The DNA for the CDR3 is TGTGCCAGCAGTTTGCAGGGACTTGGCACAGATACGCAGTATTTT. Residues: CASSLQGLGTDTQYF.

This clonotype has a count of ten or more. The CDR3 DNA follows: TGCGCCAGCACGGAGGTTGGGGCTAGCGGCTACAATGAGCAGTTCTTC. Translation: CASTEVGASGYNEQFF. The chain recombines TRBV5-1 with TRBJ2-1; TRBD2 matches 7 bases. The J segment lost 3 bases and the V segment lost 6 bases, leaving 12 bases of the junction unmatched. This CDR3 comprises 16 residues. CDR1 and CDR2 (germline): SGHRS, YFSETQ.

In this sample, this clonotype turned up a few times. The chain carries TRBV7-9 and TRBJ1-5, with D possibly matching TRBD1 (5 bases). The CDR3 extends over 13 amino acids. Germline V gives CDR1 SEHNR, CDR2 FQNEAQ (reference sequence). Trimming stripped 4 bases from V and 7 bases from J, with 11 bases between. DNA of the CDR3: TGTGCCAGCAGCTCAGGGTCGGGACAGCCCCAGCATTTT. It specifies CASSSGSGQPQHF.

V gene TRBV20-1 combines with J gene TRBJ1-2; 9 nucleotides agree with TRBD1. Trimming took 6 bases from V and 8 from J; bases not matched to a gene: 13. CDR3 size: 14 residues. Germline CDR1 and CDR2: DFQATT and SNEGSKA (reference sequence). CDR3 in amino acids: CSAPPGQGGVGYTF. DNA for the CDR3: TGCAGTGCCCCACCGGGACAGGGAGGTGTCGGCTACACCTTC.

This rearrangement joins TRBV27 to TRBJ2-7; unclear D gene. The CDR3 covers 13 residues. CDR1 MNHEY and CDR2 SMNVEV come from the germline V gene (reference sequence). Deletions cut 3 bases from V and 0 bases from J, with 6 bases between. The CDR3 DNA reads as TGTGCCAGCAGTTTTTCAGTCTCCTACGAGCAGTACTTC. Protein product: CASSFSVSYEQYF.

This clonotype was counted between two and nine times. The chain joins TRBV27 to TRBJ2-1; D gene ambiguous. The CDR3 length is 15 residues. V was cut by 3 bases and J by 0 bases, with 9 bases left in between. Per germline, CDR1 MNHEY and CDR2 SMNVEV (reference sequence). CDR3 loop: CASSFRTSSYNEQFF. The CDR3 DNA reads TGTGCCAGCAGTTTTCGGACGAGCTCCTACAATGAGCAGTTCTTC.

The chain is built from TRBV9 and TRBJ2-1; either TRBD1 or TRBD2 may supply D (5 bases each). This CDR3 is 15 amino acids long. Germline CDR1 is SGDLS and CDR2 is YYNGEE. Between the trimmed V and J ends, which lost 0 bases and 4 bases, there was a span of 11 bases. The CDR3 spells CASSVAWGGYNEQFF. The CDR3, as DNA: TGTGCCAGCAGCGTAGCTTGGGGCGGGTACAATGAGCAGTTCTTC.

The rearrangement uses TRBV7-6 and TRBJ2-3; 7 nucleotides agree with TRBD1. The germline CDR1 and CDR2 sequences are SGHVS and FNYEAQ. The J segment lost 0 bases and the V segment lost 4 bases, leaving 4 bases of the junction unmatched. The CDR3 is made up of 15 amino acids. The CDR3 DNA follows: TGTGCCAGCAGCTGGGGGACAGAAAGCACAGATACGCAGTATTTT. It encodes CASSWGTESTDTQYF.

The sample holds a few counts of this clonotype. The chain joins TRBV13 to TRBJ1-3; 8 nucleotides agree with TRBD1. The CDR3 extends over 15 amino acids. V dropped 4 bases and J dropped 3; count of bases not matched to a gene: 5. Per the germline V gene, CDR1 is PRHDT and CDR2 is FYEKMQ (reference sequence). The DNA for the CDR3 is TGTGCCAGCAGCTACGGACAGGGTAGTGGAAACACCATATATTTT. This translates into CASSYGQGSGNTIYF.